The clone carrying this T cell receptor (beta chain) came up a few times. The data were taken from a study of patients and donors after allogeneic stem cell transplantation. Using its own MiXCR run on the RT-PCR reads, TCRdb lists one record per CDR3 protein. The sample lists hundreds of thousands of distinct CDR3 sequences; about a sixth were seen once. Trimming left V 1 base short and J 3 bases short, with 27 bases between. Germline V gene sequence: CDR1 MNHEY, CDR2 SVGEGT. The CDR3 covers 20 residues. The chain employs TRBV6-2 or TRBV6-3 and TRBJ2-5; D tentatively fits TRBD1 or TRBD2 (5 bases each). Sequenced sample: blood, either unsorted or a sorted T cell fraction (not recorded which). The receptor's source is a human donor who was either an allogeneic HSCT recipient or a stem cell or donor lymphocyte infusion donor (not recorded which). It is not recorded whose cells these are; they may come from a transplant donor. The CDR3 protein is CASSYFRQGPTNRTKETQYF. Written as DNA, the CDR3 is TGTGCCAGCAGTTACTTCCGGCAGGGTCCGACTAATCGGACCAAAGAGACCCAGTACTTC.